These 6 T cell receptor beta chains were sequenced from one sample in a study of OX40 agonist ivuxolimab in advanced cancers. Repertoires were generated with immunoSEQ multiplex PCR, while TCRdb's copy carries only in-frame clones and drops some. The repertoire holds approximately 84,000 clones, with roughly 84% as singletons. The sequencing used CD4+ or CD8+ T cells sorted from blood, collected in a trial of the OX40 agonist ivuxolimab. These receptors came from an adult with an advanced solid tumor such as melanoma, head and neck, liver or kidney cancer.

Turning to this clone: Other DNA sequences in this sample translate to the same CDR3. Here the CDR3 reads CASSYSRTGTDTQYF. CDR3 bases: TGTGCCAGCAGTTACTCGAGGACGGGCACAGATACGCAGTATTTT. The rearrangement joins TRBV6-5 to TRBJ2-3, with D hard to call. CDR3 size: 15 residues. Germline values: CDR1 MNHEY, CDR2 SVGAGI. Trimming removed 0 bases from V and 1 base from J, with 8 bases in between.

The chain employs TRBV6-6 and TRBJ1-2, with D possibly matching TRBD1 (6 bases). The V gene's germline CDR1 is MNHNY and CDR2 SVGAGI (reference sequence). The CDR3 consists of 14 residues. Deletions cut 5 bases from V and 4 bases from J, with 14 bases between. This chain's CDR3 is CASSPRGGSYGYTF. DNA of the CDR3: TGTGCCAGCAGTCCCCGGGGGGGCAGCTATGGCTACACCTTC.

CDR3 region: CASSLDVTDTQYF. CDR3 bases: TGCGCCAGCAGCTTGGATGTAACAGATACGCAGTATTTT. This chain uses TRBV5-1 with TRBJ2-3; no clear D gene. The CDR3 totals 13 residues. V shed 0 bases and J shed 3 bases, with 5 bases lying between them. CDR1 is SGHRS and CDR2 is YFSETQ in the germline V gene.

The chain joins TRBV29-1 to TRBJ2-3, with D possibly TRBD1 on 6 matching bases. This CDR3 is built from 14 residues. Germline V CDR1 and CDR2: SQVTM, ANQGSEA. Trimming stripped 1 base from V and 6 bases from J, with 14 bases between. CDR3 sequence reads: CSVEGGLGGDTQYF. CDR3 DNA: TGCAGCGTTGAAGGGGGGCTCGGTGGTGATACGCAGTATTTT.

This chain connects TRBV18 to TRBJ1-4; D is unresolved. Germline CDR1 reads KGHSH; CDR2 reads LQKENI. The ends were cut back, 4 bases at V and 0 bases at J, with 12 bases in the middle. CDR3 length: 16 residues. CDR3 sequence reads: CASSLSDAATNEKLFF. In DNA, the CDR3 is TGTGCCAGCTCACTCTCCGACGCAGCAACTAATGAAAAACTGTTTTTT.

The genes are TRBV5-1 and TRBJ2-1; no firm D call. This CDR3 contains 13 residues. CDR1 is SGHRS and CDR2 is YFSETQ in the germline V gene. The V gene lost 5 bases and the J gene lost 0 bases, with 6 bases spanning the gap. The CDR3, as DNA: TGCGCCAGCAGGGCTGACTCCTACAATGAGCAGTTCTTC. It yields the protein CASRADSYNEQFF.